A selection of T cell receptor beta chains follows, all from one sample in a study of blood T cells in healthy people across ages. Using its own MiXCR run on the 5' RACE reads, TCRdb lists one record per CDR3 protein. Here the sample spans 1,300,000 or so distinct CDR3 sequences, approximately 60% being singletons. Sequencing was carried out using blood. The receptors shown here come from a young man in good health. CDR3s include the opening cysteine and the closing phenylalanine or tryptophan. D genes are given only for firm matches. Clone size is given for some rows only: seen once, a few or many times, or a class if the clone is expanded.

j_gene: TRBJ2-3; v_gene: TRBV5-1; d_gene: .; abundance: .; CDR3aa: CASRRQINTDTQYF; CDR3nt: TGCGCCAGCAGAAGACAGATTAACACAGATACGCAGTATTTT
j_gene: TRBJ2-3; v_gene: TRBV12-3/TRBV12-4; d_gene: .; abundance: .; CDR3aa: CASSNLGSLWDTQYF; CDR3nt: TGTGCCAGCAGTAACTTGGGTAGCCTGTGGGATACGCAGTATTTT
j_gene: TRBJ2-7; v_gene: TRBV9; d_gene: .; abundance: .; CDR3aa: CASSVAGAEAEQYF; CDR3nt: TGTGCCAGCAGCGTAGCAGGGGCGGAGGCAGAGCAGTACTTC
j_gene: TRBJ2-7; v_gene: TRBV12-3/TRBV12-4; d_gene: TRBD2; abundance: few; CDR3aa: CASRGLALHEQYF; CDR3nt: TGTGCCAGTAGGGGACTAGCGCTCCACGAGCAGTACTTC
j_gene: TRBJ2-4; v_gene: TRBV7-6; d_gene: .; abundance: few; CDR3aa: CASSLEGVPEQYF; CDR3nt: TGTGCCAGCAGCTTAGAAGGGGTACCAGAGCAGTACTTC
j_gene: TRBJ2-1; v_gene: TRBV20-1; d_gene: TRBD1; abundance: few; CDR3aa: CSASIQPGGYNEQFF; CDR3nt: TGCAGTGCTAGCATTCAGCCAGGGGGCTACAATGAGCAGTTCTTC
j_gene: TRBJ2-6; v_gene: TRBV10-3; d_gene: .; abundance: .; CDR3aa: CAISEPTGAGANVPTF; CDR3nt: TGTGCCATCAGTGAGCCTACAGGGGCGGGGGCCAACGTCCCGACTTTC
j_gene: TRBJ2-5; v_gene: TRBV24-1; d_gene: .; abundance: .; CDR3aa: CATSHQGGREREAQYF; CDR3nt: TGTGCCACCAGTCACCAGGGCGGAAGGGAGAGGGAGGCCCAGTACTTC
j_gene: TRBJ2-3; v_gene: TRBV4-3; d_gene: TRBD2; abundance: few; CDR3aa: CASSQGRTSTTDTQYF; CDR3nt: TGCGCCAGCAGCCAAGGCAGGACTAGCACCACAGATACGCAGTATTTT
j_gene: TRBJ1-5; v_gene: TRBV6-2/TRBV6-3; d_gene: .; abundance: .; CDR3aa: CASSYSSGGHSNQPQHF; CDR3nt: TGTGCCAGCAGTTACAGCTCCGGGGGACATAGCAATCAGCCCCAGCATTTT
j_gene: TRBJ2-5; v_gene: TRBV3-1; d_gene: .; abundance: once; CDR3aa: CASLAGNQETQYF; CDR3nt: TGTGCCAGCCTTGCGGGGAACCAAGAGACCCAGTACTTC
j_gene: TRBJ2-5; v_gene: TRBV12-3/TRBV12-4; d_gene: TRBD1; abundance: once; CDR3aa: CASSSGQGTQYF; CDR3nt: TGTGCCAGCAGTTCGGGACAGGGGACCCAGTACTTC
j_gene: TRBJ1-5; v_gene: TRBV7-9; d_gene: .; abundance: .; CDR3aa: CASSLWVGPTISNQPQHF; CDR3nt: TGTGCCAGCAGCTTATGGGTGGGGCCAACGATTAGCAATCAGCCCCAGCATTTT
j_gene: TRBJ2-2; v_gene: TRBV14; d_gene: .; abundance: once; CDR3aa: CACSRLGNPWESSGELFF; CDR3nt: TGTGCCTGCAGCCGCTTGGGGAATCCGTGGGAAAGTTCCGGGGAGCTGTTTTTT
j_gene: TRBJ2-7; v_gene: TRBV7-2; d_gene: .; abundance: .; CDR3aa: CASSLWEAEQYF; CDR3nt: TGTGCCAGCAGCTTATGGGAGGCCGAGCAGTACTTC
j_gene: TRBJ2-2; v_gene: TRBV29-1; d_gene: .; abundance: once; CDR3aa: CSASPQGRTSTGELFF; CDR3nt: TGCAGCGCTAGTCCCCAAGGCAGAACTTCCACCGGGGAGCTGTTTTTT
j_gene: TRBJ2-5; v_gene: TRBV6-5; d_gene: .; abundance: few; CDR3aa: CASSQGRSFDNEQYF; CDR3nt: TGTGCCAGCAGCCAGGGCCGGTCTTTCGACAATGAGCAGTACTTC
j_gene: TRBJ1-2; v_gene: TRBV12-3/TRBV12-4; d_gene: .; abundance: few; CDR3aa: CASSFEGAYGYTF; CDR3nt: TGTGCCAGCAGTTTTGAAGGGGCCTATGGCTACACCTTC
j_gene: TRBJ1-2; v_gene: TRBV7-2; d_gene: .; abundance: .; CDR3aa: CASSLTRTVNYGYTF; CDR3nt: TGTGCCAGCAGCTTAACACGGACGGTGAACTATGGCTACACCTTC
j_gene: TRBJ2-1; v_gene: TRBV20-1; d_gene: TRBD2; abundance: .; CDR3aa: CSAGASGRYDEQFF; CDR3nt: TGCAGTGCTGGGGCTAGCGGGAGGTACGATGAGCAGTTCTTC
j_gene: TRBJ1-4; v_gene: TRBV12-5; d_gene: .; abundance: .; CDR3aa: CASGWGGVGEKLFF; CDR3nt: TGTGCTAGTGGTTGGGGGGGAGTTGGTGAAAAACTGTTTTTT
j_gene: TRBJ2-7; v_gene: TRBV2; d_gene: .; abundance: .; CDR3aa: CASIATGAYEQYF; CDR3nt: TGTGCCAGTATCGCGACGGGAGCCTACGAGCAGTACTTC
j_gene: TRBJ2-7; v_gene: TRBV4-1; d_gene: TRBD2; abundance: .; CDR3aa: CASSLNGGVYEQYF; CDR3nt: TGCGCCAGCAGCCTGAACGGGGGGGTCTACGAGCAGTACTTC
j_gene: TRBJ2-7; v_gene: TRBV24-1; d_gene: .; abundance: .; CDR3aa: CATSDHKYEQYF; CDR3nt: TGTGCCACCAGTGATCATAAGTACGAGCAGTACTTC
j_gene: TRBJ2-5; v_gene: TRBV27; d_gene: TRBD2; abundance: .; CDR3aa: CASSYLAGGGETQYF; CDR3nt: TGTGCCAGCAGTTACTTAGCGGGGGGCGGGGAGACCCAGTACTTC
j_gene: TRBJ2-7; v_gene: TRBV3-1; d_gene: .; abundance: once; CDR3aa: CASSPQTGDYEQYF; CDR3nt: TGTGCCAGCAGCCCCCAGACAGGAGACTACGAGCAGTACTTC
j_gene: TRBJ2-5; v_gene: TRBV12-3/TRBV12-4; d_gene: .; abundance: few; CDR3aa: CASSLALIPGLKGETQYF; CDR3nt: TGTGCCAGCAGTTTAGCGCTAATTCCGGGACTCAAAGGGGAGACCCAGTACTTC
j_gene: TRBJ2-6; v_gene: TRBV7-9; d_gene: TRBD2; abundance: few; CDR3aa: CASSSAGGLPGANVLTF; CDR3nt: TGTGCCAGCAGCTCAGCGGGAGGATTGCCTGGGGCCAACGTCCTGACTTTC
j_gene: TRBJ2-7; v_gene: TRBV20-1; d_gene: TRBD1; abundance: .; CDR3aa: CSAAGQGAFSYEQYF; CDR3nt: TGCAGTGCTGCTGGACAGGGGGCCTTCTCCTACGAGCAGTACTTC
j_gene: TRBJ1-1; v_gene: TRBV2; d_gene: .; abundance: .; CDR3aa: CASSPGPRDTEAFF; CDR3nt: TGTGCCAGCAGTCCGGGCCCGAGGGACACTGAAGCTTTCTTT
j_gene: TRBJ1-4; v_gene: TRBV20-1; d_gene: .; abundance: .; CDR3aa: CSARTARQTGANEKLFF; CDR3nt: TGCAGTGCCCGGACCGCCCGACAAACTGGGGCTAATGAAAAACTGTTTTTT
j_gene: TRBJ2-4; v_gene: TRBV28; d_gene: .; abundance: .; CDR3aa: CASSLNADHAQYF; CDR3nt: TGTGCCAGCAGTTTAAATGCGGACCACGCGCAGTACTTC
j_gene: TRBJ1-2; v_gene: TRBV6-1; d_gene: .; abundance: .; CDR3aa: CASSEGQALYGYTF; CDR3nt: TGTGCCAGCAGTGAAGGACAGGCGCTCTATGGCTACACCTTC
j_gene: TRBJ2-5; v_gene: TRBV5-1; d_gene: .; abundance: .; CDR3aa: CASLDQGRGETQYF; CDR3nt: TGCGCCAGCTTAGATCAAGGGCGCGGAGAGACCCAGTACTTC
j_gene: TRBJ2-1; v_gene: TRBV12-3/TRBV12-4; d_gene: .; abundance: many; CDR3aa: CASSFLGEQFF; CDR3nt: TGTGCCAGCAGTTTTTTGGGTGAGCAGTTCTTC
j_gene: TRBJ2-2; v_gene: TRBV12-3/TRBV12-4; d_gene: TRBD1; abundance: few; CDR3aa: CASSFGQGNTGELFF; CDR3nt: TGTGCCAGCAGTTTTGGACAGGGTAACACCGGGGAGCTGTTTTTT
j_gene: TRBJ2-7; v_gene: TRBV6-6; d_gene: .; abundance: few; CDR3aa: CASRPPGLDSYEQYF; CDR3nt: TGTGCCAGCAGACCACCGGGACTTGACTCCTACGAGCAGTACTTC
j_gene: TRBJ1-4; v_gene: TRBV18; d_gene: .; abundance: .; CDR3aa: CASSPPSMAIYEKLFF; CDR3nt: TGTGCCAGCTCACCACCGTCTATGGCAATATATGAAAAACTGTTTTTT
j_gene: TRBJ1-6; v_gene: TRBV5-8; d_gene: .; abundance: .; CDR3aa: CASSLEGAGSPLHF; CDR3nt: TGTGCCAGCAGCTTGGAGGGCGCGGGTTCACCCCTCCACTTT
j_gene: TRBJ2-7; v_gene: TRBV6-6; d_gene: TRBD1; abundance: .; CDR3aa: CASSFQGQGAGEQYF; CDR3nt: TGTGCCAGCAGTTTCCAGGGACAGGGGGCAGGGGAGCAGTACTTC
j_gene: TRBJ2-5; v_gene: TRBV4-2; d_gene: .; abundance: .; CDR3aa: CASSQRSEAGEETQYF; CDR3nt: TGTGCCAGCAGCCAACGGTCGGAAGCAGGAGAAGAGACCCAGTACTTC
j_gene: TRBJ2-6; v_gene: TRBV5-8; d_gene: .; abundance: once; CDR3aa: CASSLGTNSGANVLTF; CDR3nt: TGTGCCAGCAGCTTGGGGACTAACTCTGGGGCCAACGTCCTGACTTTC
j_gene: TRBJ2-7; v_gene: TRBV5-1; d_gene: TRBD1; abundance: .; CDR3aa: CDSSLEAGGKYEQYF; CDR3nt: TGCGACAGCAGCTTGGAGGCAGGGGGTAAATACGAGCAGTACTTC
j_gene: TRBJ1-2; v_gene: TRBV4-3; d_gene: .; abundance: few; CDR3aa: CASSQDLGGENYGYTF; CDR3nt: TGCGCCAGCAGCCAAGATTTAGGGGGGGAAAACTATGGCTACACCTTC
j_gene: TRBJ2-5; v_gene: TRBV29-1; d_gene: TRBD2; abundance: .; CDR3aa: CSVPGLAGVNQETQYF; CDR3nt: TGCAGCGTTCCGGGACTAGCGGGAGTTAACCAAGAGACCCAGTACTTC
j_gene: TRBJ2-5; v_gene: TRBV29-1; d_gene: .; abundance: .; CDR3aa: CSVEAGQTQYF; CDR3nt: TGCAGCGTGGAAGCAGGGCAGACCCAGTACTTC
j_gene: TRBJ1-5; v_gene: TRBV20-1; d_gene: .; abundance: .; CDR3aa: CSEGPYFPSNQPQHF; CDR3nt: TGCAGTGAGGGCCCTTATTTTCCTAGCAATCAGCCCCAGCATTTT
j_gene: TRBJ2-1; v_gene: TRBV29-1; d_gene: .; abundance: .; CDR3aa: CSVRARSGRFVEQFF; CDR3nt: TGCAGCGTGCGGGCACGATCAGGGAGGTTCGTTGAGCAGTTCTTC
j_gene: TRBJ1-1; v_gene: TRBV7-9; d_gene: .; abundance: .; CDR3aa: CASSLGRGGDTEAFF; CDR3nt: TGTGCCAGCAGCCTCGGACGGGGTGGGGACACTGAAGCTTTCTTT
j_gene: TRBJ1-6; v_gene: TRBV6-6; d_gene: .; abundance: .; CDR3aa: CASGENSPLHF; CDR3nt: TGTGCCAGTGGGGAAAATTCACCCCTCCACTTT
j_gene: TRBJ2-5; v_gene: TRBV6-1; d_gene: TRBD1; abundance: .; CDR3aa: CASMRGRETQYF; CDR3nt: TGTGCCAGCATGAGGGGGCGGGAGACCCAGTACTTC
j_gene: TRBJ2-1; v_gene: TRBV15; d_gene: .; abundance: few; CDR3aa: CATSTRLSYNEQFF; CDR3nt: TGTGCCACCAGCACCAGACTATCCTACAATGAGCAGTTCTTC
j_gene: TRBJ2-1; v_gene: TRBV20-1; d_gene: TRBD2; abundance: .; CDR3aa: CSASVASGSAEQFF; CDR3nt: TGCAGTGCTAGTGTAGCTAGCGGGAGCGCTGAGCAGTTCTTC
j_gene: TRBJ2-5; v_gene: TRBV28; d_gene: .; abundance: .; CDR3aa: CASSFPEGETQYF; CDR3nt: TGTGCCAGCAGTTTCCCGGAGGGTGAGACCCAGTACTTC
j_gene: TRBJ2-5; v_gene: TRBV4-1; d_gene: .; abundance: few; CDR3aa: CASSQGVPGQKTQYF; CDR3nt: TGCGCCAGCAGCCAAGGGGTGCCAGGTCAAAAGACCCAGTACTTC